This T cell receptor (beta chain) was documented in a study of cytomegalovirus exposure and HLA in healthy donors. The study, taken as a whole, reports: On later analysis, the bulk of CMV-associated TCR beta chains appeared to be HLA-restricted.

Of note for this clone: Its antigen is unidentified.

With 60 Vbeta and 13 Jbeta primers, the PCR was carried out. TCRdb keeps only in-frame clones here, not all; method: immunoSEQ multiplex PCR. The sample contains approximately 120,000 clones, 80% of which appear only once. The germline CDR1 and CDR2 sequences are LNHDA and SQIVND (reference sequence). This CDR3 has 14 amino acids. Trimming pared 1 base from V and 12 bases from J, leaving 16 bases between. This TCR was recovered from a female donor in good health and CMV-seronegative. The V call is TRBV19, the J call TRBJ2-1; D possibly corresponds to TRBD2 (7 bases). Sequenced input: PBMCs. CDR3: CASSIVGASGAQFF. CDR3 nucleotides: TGTGCCAGTAGTATAGTGGGGGCTAGCGGTGCGCAGTTCTTC.